The next 9 T cell receptor beta chains were all read from a single sample in a study of cytotoxic CD8 clonotypes in ibrutinib-treated CLL. Generated by immunoSEQ multiplex PCR, the TCRdb table keeps only in-frame clones and is missing some. The sample records 110,000 to 150,000 clones, about 72% being singletons. Sample: PBMCs, taken after 12 months of ibrutinib treatment. The receptors stem from a human donor with chronic lymphocytic leukemia.

CDR3 bases: TGTGCCATCAGTGAGTCGGGCAGTAACTATGGCTACACCTTC. Translation: CAISESGSNYGYTF. The chain links TRBV10-3 to TRBJ1-2; D call uncertain. Between the trimmed V and J ends, which lost 0 bases and 1 base, there was a span of 6 bases. CDR1 and CDR2 from the germline V gene are ENHRY and SYGVKD. This CDR3 has 14 residues.

The chain employs TRBV27 and TRBJ1-1; D unclear. The CDR3 has 15 residues. V was cut by 0 bases and J by 5 bases, with 13 bases left in between. Germline V gene sequence: CDR1 MNHEY, CDR2 SMNVEV (reference sequence). Here the CDR3 reads CASSLSGFLGTEAFF. CDR3 coding DNA: TGTGCCAGCAGTTTATCTGGGTTCCTGGGAACTGAAGCTTTCTTT.

The genes are TRBV5-4 and TRBJ2-2, with 13 bases matching TRBD2. The CDR3 has 16 amino acids. The germline V gene has CDR1 SGHNT and CDR2 YYREEE (reference sequence). The V and J ends lost 4 bases and 2 bases, in that order; junction bases with no gene match: 2. CDR3 amino acids: CASSRLAGGNTGELFF. The CDR3 coding sequence is TGTGCCAGCAGCCGACTAGCGGGGGGTAACACCGGGGAGCTGTTTTTT.

This clone showed up just a few times. This chain connects TRBV2 to TRBJ2-7; D may match TRBD1 or TRBD2 (7 bases each). V lost 7 bases and J 4 bases, leaving 17 bases between the germline ends. Germline CDR1 and CDR2: SNHLY and FYNNEI. This CDR3 has 14 residues. The CDR3 loop reads CASIRGDSEYEQYF. CDR3 in DNA: TGTGCCAGCATACGGGGGGACAGTGAATACGAGCAGTACTTC.

The chain recombines TRBV27 with TRBJ1-1, with a possible D match to TRBD1 (6 bases). The germline gives CDR1 MNHEY, CDR2 SMNVEV (reference sequence). Trimming pared 4 bases from V and 4 bases from J, leaving 13 bases between. The CDR3 has 14 amino acids. CDR3 loop: CASSYQPGVTEAFF. The CDR3 DNA follows: TGTGCCAGCAGTTACCAACCAGGGGTCACTGAAGCTTTCTTT.

The V call is TRBV19, the J call TRBJ2-1; 7 bases align to TRBD1. CDR3 length equals 15 residues. The germline V gene encodes CDR1 LNHDA and CDR2 SQIVND (reference sequence). Germline trimming cut 1 base from V and 3 bases from J; bases unmatched to any gene: 3. CDR3 nucleotide sequence: TGTGCCAGTAGTATAGGGGGGACAGACTACAATGAGCAGTTCTTC. Translating it yields CASSIGGTDYNEQFF.

This clone has at least ten counts. The V call is TRBV6-1, the J call TRBJ2-7; TRBD2 matches at 12 bases. The junction had 8 bases not matched to a gene; V was cut back by 8 bases and J by 3 bases. Germline V CDR1 and CDR2: MNHNS, SASEGT. This CDR3 is built from 15 residues. In DNA, the CDR3 is TGTGCCAGCCTGAGGGCTAGCGGGAGGGTCTACGAGCAGTACTTC. It is translated as CASLRASGRVYEQYF.

This chain links TRBV5-1 with TRBJ1-1; no reliable D call. V was clipped by 4 bases and J by 1 base, with 8 bases between them. CDR1 SGHRS and CDR2 YFSETQ come from the germline V gene. This CDR3 contains 13 residues. The CDR3 loop is CASSVQRNTEAFF. Here the CDR3 DNA reads TGCGCCAGCAGCGTACAGCGGAACACTGAAGCTTTCTTT.

J is TRBJ2-7 and V is TRBV19; D is perhaps TRBD1 or TRBD2 (6 bases each). This CDR3 has 13 residues. Germline assignment: CDR1 LNHDA and CDR2 SQIVND (reference sequence). V lost 3 bases and J lost 5, with 11 bases in between. This CDR3 is CASSIGGLDEQYF. In DNA form, the CDR3 reads TGTGCCAGTAGTATCGGGGGCTTAGACGAGCAGTACTTC.